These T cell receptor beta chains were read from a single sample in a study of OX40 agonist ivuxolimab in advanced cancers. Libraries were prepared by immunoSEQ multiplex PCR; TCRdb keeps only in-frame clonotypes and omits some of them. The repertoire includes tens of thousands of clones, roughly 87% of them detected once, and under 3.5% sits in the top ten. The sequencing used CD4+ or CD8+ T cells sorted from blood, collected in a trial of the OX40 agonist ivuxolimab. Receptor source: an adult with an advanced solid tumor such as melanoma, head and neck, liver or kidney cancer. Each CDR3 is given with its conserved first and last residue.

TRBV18	CASSPKGEGYTF
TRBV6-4	CASSLGSGEQYF
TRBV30	CAWTGGPGLSYEQYF
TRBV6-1	CASSLWTGNTEAFF
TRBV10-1	CASAPISSTGEQYF
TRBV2	CASSGQGNYGYTF
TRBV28	CASSDSGRVHTGELFF
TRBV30	CAWRRTSFNEQFF
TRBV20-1	CSATSRDLSYF
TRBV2	CASRAPSGTPSTDTQYF
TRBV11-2	CASSPRLAGGRLQFF
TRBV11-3	CASSLSHSGTEAFF
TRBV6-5	CAIRTAVQETQYF
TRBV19	CASCKTNTDTQYF
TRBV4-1	CASSQETASTDTQYF
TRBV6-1	CASRRTWGEETQYF
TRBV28	CASSGSDSGNTIYF
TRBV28	CASSLSGLAGETQYF
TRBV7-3	CASSLMGLDDTQYF
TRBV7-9	CASSLARETQYF
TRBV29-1	CSVRTFGGNTIYF
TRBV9	CASSVGQVGETQYF
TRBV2	CASSKRRSGTSTYEQYF
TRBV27	CASGPSGGAYEQYF
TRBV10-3	CAISGTSGADTQYF
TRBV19	CASSEQASQPQHF
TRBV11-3	CASSLDSNTGELFF
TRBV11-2	CASSLLHRGPRNEQFF
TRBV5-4	CASSQDLGLAGDGETQYF
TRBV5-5	CASSFGTVYNEQFF
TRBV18	CASSPSGPLGEKLFF
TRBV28	CASSLSGRGATEAFF
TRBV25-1	CASSAWTGRYEAFF
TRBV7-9	CASSGTGTGVEQYF
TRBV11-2	CASSFWGAKYNEQFF
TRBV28	CASSLRAPTGELFF
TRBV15	CATSSRKTSAGTQYF
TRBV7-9	CASSKPGPSAVTQYF
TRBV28	CASSSDRGEQYF
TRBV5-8	CGTGQGALKDYTF
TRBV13	CASSLPRTSGSGDTGELFF
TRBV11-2	CASSLGLAGGQYF